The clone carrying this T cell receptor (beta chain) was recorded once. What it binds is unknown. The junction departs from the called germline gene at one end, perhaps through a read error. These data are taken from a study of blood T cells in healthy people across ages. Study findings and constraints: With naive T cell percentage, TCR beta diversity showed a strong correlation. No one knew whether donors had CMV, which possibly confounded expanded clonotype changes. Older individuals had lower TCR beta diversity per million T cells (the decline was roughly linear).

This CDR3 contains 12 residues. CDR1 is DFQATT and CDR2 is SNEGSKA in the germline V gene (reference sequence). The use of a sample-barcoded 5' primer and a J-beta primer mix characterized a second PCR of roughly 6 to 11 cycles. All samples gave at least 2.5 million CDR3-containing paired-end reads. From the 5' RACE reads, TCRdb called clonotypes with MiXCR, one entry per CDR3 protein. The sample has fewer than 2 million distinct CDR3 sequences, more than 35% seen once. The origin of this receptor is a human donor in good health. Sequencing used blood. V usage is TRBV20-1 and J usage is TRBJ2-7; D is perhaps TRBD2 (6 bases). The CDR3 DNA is TGCAGTGCTATCACACTAGCTAATACGGAGTTCTTC. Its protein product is CSAITLANTEFF.